The 25 T cell receptor beta chains below were found in one sample sequenced in a study of OX40 agonist ivuxolimab in advanced cancers. Measured with immunoSEQ multiplex PCR; TCRdb has only the in-frame clones, and not every one. The table has some 49,000 clones, around four fifths seen once. Here the sequenced sample was CD4+ or CD8+ T cells sorted from blood, taken in a trial of the OX40 agonist ivuxolimab. The receptors stem from an adult with an advanced solid tumor such as melanoma, head and neck, liver or kidney cancer.

The V and J genes are TRBV6-5 and TRBJ2-3; TRBD2 is a possible D gene (5 bases). Germline CDR1 reads MNHEY; CDR2 reads SVGAGI. This CDR3 comprises 12 residues. The V end lost 4 bases, the J end lost 6 bases, and 8 bases lay between the germline ends. CDR3 region: CASSSGGDTQYF. CDR3 nucleotides: TGTGCCAGCAGTTCCGGCGGGGATACGCAGTATTTT.

This clone appeared a single time. The chain recombines TRBV30 with TRBJ1-4, with D possibly TRBD1 on 6 matching bases. This CDR3 is built from 15 residues. Germline lookup yields CDR1 GTSNPN and CDR2 SVGIG (reference sequence). With 1 base removed from V and 6 bases from J, the gap between germline ends came to 15 bases. CDR3 nucleotide sequence: TGTGCCTGGAGTGGCTACAGGGTTTGGGATGAAAAACTGTTTTTT. This gives the protein CAWSGYRVWDEKLFF.

The chain carries TRBV28 and TRBJ1-2; TRBD1 might be the D (6 bases). Trimming left V 3 bases short and J 7 bases short, with 21 bases between. Looked up from germline, CDR1 is MDHEN and CDR2 is SYDVKM. The CDR3 is 16 amino acids. The CDR3, as DNA: TGTGCCAGCAGTTTTCCCCACCCGTCTGGGGGCGGTGGCTACACCTTC. Encoded protein: CASSFPHPSGGGGYTF.

The chain has TRBV29-1 and TRBJ1-5, with 10 positions matching TRBD1. This CDR3 has 14 amino acids. V dropped 6 bases and J dropped 3; count of bases not matched to a gene: 5. Germline CDR1 is SQVTM and CDR2 is ANQGSEA. CDR3 in DNA: TGCAGCGTCTCTGGACAGGGGGACAATCAGCCCCAGCATTTT. Translation: CSVSGQGDNQPQHF.

This chain uses TRBV7-2 with TRBJ2-1; a weak D match, TRBD2 (6 bases). The CDR3 has 16 amino acids. The V end was cut by 2 bases, the J end by 0 bases, with 11 bases between. CDR1 and CDR2 from the germline V gene are SGHTA and FQGNSA. CDR3 residues: CASSLQGLNSYNEQFF. CDR3 nucleotides: TGTGCCAGCAGCTTACAGGGACTGAACTCCTACAATGAGCAGTTCTTC.

The rearrangement uses TRBV6-1 and TRBJ1-1, with TRBD1 as a possible D gene (5 bases). Between the trimmed V and J ends, which lost 6 bases and 2 bases, there was a span of 10 bases. The CDR3 totals 13 residues. Per germline, CDR1 MNHNS and CDR2 SASEGT. This CDR3 is CASSTGTNTEAFF. CDR3 coding DNA: TGTGCCAGCAGCACCGGGACTAACACTGAAGCTTTCTTT.

V gene TRBV5-6 combines with J gene TRBJ1-2, with D perhaps TRBD1 (5 bases). The CDR3 is 14 amino acids. The V end lost 0 bases, the J end lost 7 bases, and 13 bases lay between the germline ends. The V gene's germline CDR1 is SGHDT and CDR2 YYEEEE. For the CDR3, the DNA is TGTGCCAGCAGCTTGGGCAGGGTAACGGTTGGCTACACCTTC. Its translation: CASSLGRVTVGYTF.

This chain links TRBV11-2 with TRBJ2-3; a possible D gene is TRBD2 (6 bases). The CDR3 has 14 residues. V was clipped by 4 bases and J by 6 bases, with 14 bases between them. The germline V gene has CDR1 SGHAT and CDR2 FQNNGV. CDR3 coding DNA: TGTGCCAGCAGCTCCGGGGGAAGCATCGATACGCAGTATTTT. Protein sequence: CASSSGGSIDTQYF.

The gene calls are TRBV6-5 and TRBJ1-2; weak D call: TRBD1 (6 bases). CDR1 is MNHEY and CDR2 is SVGAGI in the germline V gene. V lost 3 bases, J lost 8 bases, and 19 bases lay in between. CDR3 length: 15 residues. The CDR3 is CASSYLTTGRAGYTF. For the CDR3, the DNA is TGTGCCAGCAGTTATCTCACCACAGGGAGGGCGGGCTACACCTTC.

This chain uses TRBV6-6 with TRBJ1-1, with D possibly TRBD1 on 5 matching bases. V lost 2 bases and J lost 8, with 12 bases in between. CDR1 and CDR2 from the germline V gene are MNHNY and SVGAGI (reference sequence). The CDR3 is 13 amino acids. DNA of the CDR3: TGTGCCAGCAGTTACCCCCCTGACAGAGAAGCTTTCTTT. Translated, it gives CASSYPPDREAFF.

This clone has only one observation. This sequence joins TRBV6-1 and TRBJ1-2; D ambiguous. Germline V gene data show CDR1 as MNHNS and CDR2 as SASEGT. The germline V and J ends were trimmed by 1 base and 8 bases, with 11 bases remaining between them. This CDR3 has 13 residues. CDR3 in DNA: TGTGCCAGCAGTGAAGTGGGGTCGGGAGGCTACACCTTC. Protein: CASSEVGSGGYTF.

The chain uses TRBV7-2 and TRBJ1-3; TRBD1 matches at 9 bases. Germline CDR1 reads SGHTA; CDR2 reads FQGNSA. Unmatched junction bases numbered 7, after V lost 2 bases and J lost 8 bases. This CDR3 is built from 15 residues. CDR3 loop: CASSLFTGQGYTIYF. The CDR3 DNA follows: TGTGCCAGCAGCTTATTTACCGGACAGGGGTACACCATATATTTT.

This clone was found once. One base away lies a much larger clone, so this may be a sequencing read error. The same CDR3 arises from other DNA sequences in this sample as well. This chain joins TRBV18 and TRBJ1-2; D ambiguous. CDR3 length: 19 residues. The V gene lost 1 base and the J gene lost 2 bases, with 23 bases spanning the gap. The germline CDR1 and CDR2 sequences are KGHSH and LQKENI. DNA of the CDR3: TGTGCCAGCTCACCACAAAAGGGTGGTGGGTCCCAAGGGAACTATGGCTACACCTTC. This gives the protein CASSPQKGGGSQGNYGYTF.

This clone came up a few times. The rearrangement joins TRBV28 to TRBJ1-3; D perhaps matches TRBD1 (5 bases). Trimming stripped 4 bases from V and 4 bases from J, with 11 bases between. From germline, CDR1 is MDHEN and CDR2 SYDVKM. This CDR3 has 14 amino acids. The CDR3 nucleotides read TGTGCCAGCAGTTGGGGGGTTGCCGGAAACACCATATATTTT. Translation gives CASSWGVAGNTIYF.

The chain links TRBV19 to TRBJ2-5, with 10 nucleotides matching TRBD1. The CDR3 loop spans 16 amino acids. The germline V gene encodes CDR1 LNHDA and CDR2 SQIVND (reference sequence). V trimming: 6 bases; J trimming: 1 base; junction bases outside the gene matches: 8. In DNA, the CDR3 is TGTGCCAGTAGATCGGGGACAGGGGCGATCCAAGAGACCCAGTACTTC. It yields the protein CASRSGTGAIQETQYF.

This chain uses TRBV10-3 with TRBJ2-1, with TRBD1 matching over 11 bases. J lost 5 bases, V lost 0 bases, and 12 bases had no gene match. This CDR3 has 19 amino acids. Germline values: CDR1 ENHRY, CDR2 SYGVKD. CDR3 nucleotide sequence: TGTGCCATCAGTGAGTCGATGGACAGGGGGCTATCTGAAAACAATGAGCAGTTCTTC. It translates to CAISESMDRGLSENNEQFF.

This sequence joins TRBV28 and TRBJ1-2; D perhaps matches TRBD1 (6 bases). The CDR3 sequence is 13 residues long. From germline, CDR1 is MDHEN and CDR2 SYDVKM. The V and J ends lost 9 bases and 3 bases respectively, with 14 bases between them. CDR3 bases: TGTGCCAGTAAGACAGGAATCGACTATGGCTACACCTTC. This sequence encodes CASKTGIDYGYTF.

The gene calls are TRBV9 and TRBJ2-5, with 11 nucleotides matching TRBD2. V shed 0 bases and J 4 bases; nucleotides not matched to a gene: 8. CDR1 is SGDLS, CDR2 YYNGEE, per germline. The CDR3 length is 17 residues. This chain's CDR3 is CASSVEVAGGQGETQYF. CDR3 sequence (DNA): TGTGCCAGCAGCGTAGAAGTAGCGGGGGGGCAGGGAGAGACCCAGTACTTC.

The rearrangement uses TRBV11-2 and TRBJ2-3, with 8 bases lining up with TRBD2. Trimming removed 5 bases from V and 2 bases from J; junction bases left unmatched: 6. Germline V gene lookup returns CDR1 SGHAT and CDR2 FQNNGV. The CDR3 has 15 amino acids. The CDR3 protein is CASSPGLASTDTQYF. The CDR3 DNA follows: TGTGCCAGCAGCCCTGGACTAGCATCCACAGATACGCAGTATTTT.

V and J are TRBV5-6 and TRBJ2-2; D may be TRBD1 or TRBD2 (6 bases each). This CDR3 is built from 16 residues. Germline CDR1 SGHDT, CDR2 YYEEEE. V was cut by 0 bases and J by 7 bases, with 16 bases left in between. CDR3 protein: CASSLGGRGPVGELFF. CDR3 bases: TGTGCCAGCAGCTTGGGTGGCCGGGGGCCTGTCGGGGAGCTGTTTTTT. The full variable domain, its missing parts supplied by reference TRBV5-6 and TRBJ2-2, is DAGVTQSPTHLIKTRGQQVTLRCSPKSGHDTVSWYQQALGQGPQFIFQYYEEEERQRGNFPDRFSGHQFPNYSSELNVNALLLGDSALYLCASSLGGRGPVGELFFGEGSRLTVL.

The chain recombines TRBV28 with TRBJ1-2; maybe TRBD1 (6 bases). Trimming left V 5 bases short and J 1 base short, with 11 bases between. The germline gives CDR1 MDHEN, CDR2 SYDVKM. The CDR3 consists of 14 residues. The CDR3 loop is CASSRGGNNYGYTF. The DNA of the CDR3 is TGTGCCAGCAGTCGAGGGGGGAATAACTATGGCTACACCTTC.

V is TRBV6-5 and J is TRBJ1-4; TRBD1 might be the D (5 bases). Germline V lookup: CDR1 MNHEY, CDR2 SVGAGI. V lost 6 bases and J 7 bases, leaving 9 bases between the germline ends. The CDR3 has 12 amino acids. CDR3 region: CASRGGSEKLFF. The CDR3 coding sequence is TGTGCCAGCAGGGGGGGTAGTGAAAAACTGTTTTTT.

This chain joins TRBV10-3 and TRBJ2-6; D is unclear. This CDR3 has 15 residues. V gave up 3 bases and J gave up 0 bases, with 6 bases separating them. Germline V CDR1 and CDR2: ENHRY, SYGVKD. The CDR3 reads CAISDRNSGANVLTF. The CDR3 nucleotides read TGTGCCATCAGTGATAGGAACTCTGGGGCCAACGTCCTGACTTTC.

This chain links TRBV5-1 with TRBJ1-1, with D unclear. V dropped 0 bases and J dropped 1 base, with 10 bases sitting between them. CDR3 length equals 15 residues. The germline V gene has CDR1 SGHRS and CDR2 YFSETQ. CDR3 nucleotide sequence: TGCGCCAGCAGCTTGGTGGGCAAACCGAACACTGAAGCTTTCTTT. Its translation is CASSLVGKPNTEAFF. Full variable domain (missing parts from reference TRBV5-1 and TRBJ1-1): KAGVTQTPRYLIKTRGQQVTLSCSPISGHRSVSWYQQTPGQGLQFLFEYFSETQRNKGNFPGRFSGRQFSNSRSEMNVSTLELGDSALYLCASSLVGKPNTEAFFGQGTRLTVV.

This clone was seen a few times. The chain joins TRBV18 to TRBJ2-3; 9 nucleotides match TRBD2. Germline values: CDR1 KGHSH, CDR2 LQKENI. The CDR3 has 14 residues. V lost 8 bases, J lost 4 bases, and 7 bases stayed unmatched. The CDR3 DNA follows: TGTGCCAGCACGTCGCGGGAGGGGGCAGATACGCAGTATTTT. It codes for CASTSREGADTQYF. The full variable domain, in which reference TRBV18 and TRBJ2-3 provide the parts outside the CDR3, is NAGVMQNPRHLVRRRGQEARLRCSPMKGHSHVYWYRQLPEEGLKFMVYLQKENIIDESGMPKERFSAEFPKEGPSILRIQQVVRGDSAAYFCASTSREGADTQYFGPGTRLTVL.